These T cell receptor beta chains were read from a single sample in a study of blood T cell repertoires in COVID-19. This table comes from immunoSEQ multiplex PCR, and its TCRdb copy is limited to in-frame clones, with some not included. The sample has 210,000 or so clones; around 86% are singletons. The sequencing input was peripheral blood. The receptor set was obtained from a middle-aged man with acute or convalescent COVID-19. The CDR3 runs from the conserved cysteine through the conserved F or W. D genes are given only for firm matches. Clone size, where shown, is once, few, many, or a class for clones that have expanded.

D	size	V	J	CDR3	DNA
.	.	TRBV27	TRBJ1-3	CASSLGARGNTIYF	TGTGCCAGCAGTTTGGGGGCGCGTGGAAACACCATATATTTT
.	.	TRBV3-1/TRBV3-2	TRBJ2-5	CASSSRQGQETQYF	TGTGCCAGCAGCTCCCGCCAGGGTCAAGAGACCCAGTACTTC
.	once	TRBV12-3/TRBV12-4	TRBJ2-5	CASRRGQETQYF	TGTGCCAGCAGGCGAGGCCAAGAGACCCAGTACTTC
TRBD2	.	TRBV19	TRBJ2-3	CASTSTSGQKDTQYF	TGTGCCAGTACCTCGACTAGCGGGCAAAAAGATACGCAGTATTTT
.	.	TRBV24-1	TRBJ2-7	CATSESGFYEQYF	TGTGCCACCAGTGAGTCGGGGTTCTACGAGCAGTACTTC
TRBD1	.	TRBV2	TRBJ2-1	CASSEWDRGQDEQFF	TGTGCCAGCAGTGAATGGGACAGGGGGCAGGATGAGCAGTTCTTC
TRBD1	once	TRBV28	TRBJ2-7	CASSLTGDEQYF	TGTGCCAGCAGTCTGACAGGGGACGAGCAGTACTTC
.	.	TRBV5-1	TRBJ2-1	CASSLEQPFYNEQFF	TGCGCCAGCAGCTTGGAGCAACCCTTTTACAATGAGCAGTTCTTC
.	.	TRBV6-5	TRBJ2-1	CASSRGHEQFF	TGTGCCAGCAGTAGGGGTCATGAGCAGTTCTTC
TRBD1	.	TRBV7-3	TRBJ1-2	CASSLWDRGELGYTF	TGTGCCAGCAGCTTATGGGACAGGGGCGAGCTTGGCTACACCTTC
.	.	TRBV7-2	TRBJ2-3	CASSPQAGAIDTQYF	TGTGCCAGCAGTCCCCAGGCGGGGGCCATAGATACGCAGTATTTT
TRBD1	.	TRBV27	TRBJ2-1	CASSRTGGWDEQFF	TGTGCCAGCAGCCGGACAGGGGGGTGGGATGAGCAGTTCTTC
TRBD2	.	TRBV5-4	TRBJ2-2	CASSLAGVAGWTGELFF	TGTGCCAGCAGCTTGGCGGGAGTAGCGGGGTGGACCGGGGAGCTGTTTTTT
.	.	TRBV7-9	TRBJ2-7	CASGANYEQYF	TGTGCCAGCGGGGCGAACTACGAGCAGTACTTC
.	.	TRBV6-1	TRBJ2-3	CASSEARGQGTDTQYF	TGTGCCAGCAGTGAAGCCCGCGGGCAGGGCACAGATACGCAGTATTTT
.	.	TRBV6-5	TRBJ1-5	CASSFRGGNQPQHF	TGTGCCAGCAGTTTTAGGGGAGGGAATCAGCCCCAGCATTTT
TRBD1	.	TRBV30	TRBJ1-5	CAWSVNRGRNSNQPQHF	TGTGCCTGGAGTGTCAACAGGGGCCGAAATAGCAATCAGCCCCAGCATTTT
TRBD2	.	TRBV3-1/TRBV3-2	TRBJ2-1	CASSRLAGGYNEQFF	TGTGCCAGCAGCCGATTAGCGGGGGGGTACAATGAGCAGTTCTTC
TRBD2	.	TRBV3-1/TRBV3-2	TRBJ2-5	CASSQGNRAGGETQYF	TGTGCCAGCAGCCAAGGGAATCGAGCGGGGGGAGAGACCCAGTACTTC
.	.	TRBV19	TRBJ1-6	CASSMPRRGGSYNSPLHF	TGTGCCAGTAGTATGCCGCGCAGGGGAGGGTCCTATAATTCACCCCTCCACTTT
.	.	TRBV9	TRBJ1-3	CASSAAVGGNGNTIYF	TGTGCCAGCAGCGCTGCCGTGGGAGGAAATGGAAACACCATATATTTT
.	once	TRBV6-6	TRBJ1-5	CASSQLSGVVGNQPQHF	TGTGCCAGCAGTCAGTTATCGGGGGTCGTGGGCAATCAGCCCCAGCATTTT
TRBD1	.	TRBV29-1	TRBJ1-3	CSVSDRDWNTIYF	TGCAGCGTTTCCGACAGGGATTGGAACACCATATATTTT
TRBD1	.	TRBV4-1	TRBJ2-7	CASSLTTGLWYEQYF	TGCGCCAGCAGCCTTACGACAGGGCTATGGTACGAGCAGTACTTC
TRBD1	.	TRBV24-1	TRBJ2-7	CATSSPPGTGAYEQYF	TGTGCCACCAGTTCACCCCCCGGGACAGGGGCCTACGAGCAGTACTTC
.	.	TRBV30	TRBJ1-6	CAWEWGPAIQKYNSPLHF	TGTGCCTGGGAGTGGGGCCCGGCCATTCAGAAGTATAATTCACCCCTCCACTTT
TRBD1	.	TRBV5-1	TRBJ1-2	CASSLGQGHYGYTF	TGCGCCAGCAGCTTGGGACAGGGCCACTATGGCTACACCTTC
.	.	TRBV2	TRBJ2-7	CASSGNSGRAAF	TGTGCCAGCAGTGGCAATAGCGGAAGGGCAGCCTTC
.	.	TRBV6-5	TRBJ1-5	CASSYSTPGGNQPQHF	TGTGCCAGCAGTTACTCTACCCCGGGGGGGAATCAGCCCCAGCATTTT
TRBD1	.	TRBV4-3	TRBJ2-7	CASSQDFGTGTNEQYF	TGCGCCAGCAGCCAAGATTTCGGGACAGGGACGAACGAGCAGTACTTC
TRBD2	.	TRBV4-2	TRBJ2-5	CASSQVGASGANQETQYF	TGTGCCAGCAGCCAAGTTGGGGCTAGCGGGGCCAACCAAGAGACCCAGTACTTC
.	.	TRBV6-5	TRBJ2-2	CASSSQGRNTGELFF	TGTGCCAGCAGTTCCCAGGGGAGAAACACCGGGGAGCTGTTTTTT
.	.	TRBV7-2	TRBJ2-3	CASSLDQFYTQYF	TGTGCCAGCAGCTTAGACCAGTTTTATACGCAGTATTTT